This TCR beta chain was identified during a study of T-cell reconstitution after alpha-beta-depleted transplantation in children. Study results and caveats: Diversity and T-cell counts at one year after transplant derived mostly from new T cells.

Unique molecular identifiers featured in how the TCRbeta library was prepared. Using its own MiXCR run on the PCR reads, TCRdb lists one record per CDR3 protein. This table has hundreds of thousands of distinct CDR3 sequences, 15% to 20% appearing once. In regard to this clonotype: Antigen unknown.

The sequenced sample was PBMCs, mostly from graft donor cells, obtained 360 days after TCRalphabeta/CD19-depleted stem cell transplant. The TCR originated in a male patient aged 10 to 17 who had a stem cell transplant for acute lymphoblastic leukemia, so the T cells may come from the graft donor.

The CDR3 sequence: CASSFSGPPNEQFF. In nucleotides, the CDR3 is TGCGCCAGCAGCTTTTCGGGTCCCCCCAATGAGCAGTTCTTC. This rearrangement joins TRBV5-1 to TRBJ2-1; D is uncertain. CDR3 length: 14 residues. Germline V lookup: CDR1 SGHRS, CDR2 YFSETQ. V lost 2 bases, J lost 6 bases, and 12 bases lay in between.